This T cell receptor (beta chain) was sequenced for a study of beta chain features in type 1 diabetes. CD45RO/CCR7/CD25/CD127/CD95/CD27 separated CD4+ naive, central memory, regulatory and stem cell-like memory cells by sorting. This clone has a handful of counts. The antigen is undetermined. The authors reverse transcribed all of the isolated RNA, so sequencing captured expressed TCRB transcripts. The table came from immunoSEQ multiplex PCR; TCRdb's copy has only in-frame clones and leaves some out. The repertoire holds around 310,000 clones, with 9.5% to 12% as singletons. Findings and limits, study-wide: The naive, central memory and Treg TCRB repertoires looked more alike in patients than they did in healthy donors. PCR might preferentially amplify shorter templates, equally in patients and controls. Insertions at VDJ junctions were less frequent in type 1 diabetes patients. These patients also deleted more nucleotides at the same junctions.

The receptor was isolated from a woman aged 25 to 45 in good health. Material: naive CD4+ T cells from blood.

In nucleotides, the CDR3 is TGTGCCTGGACGGCGAGCGGGAGGAGGTATACGCAGTATTTT. Its protein is CAWTASGRRYTQYF. V is TRBV30 and J is TRBJ2-3, with 9 bases matching TRBD2. From germline, CDR1 is GTSNPN and CDR2 SVGIG (reference sequence). With V trimmed by 4 bases and J by 7 bases, 9 bases remained unmatched. CDR3 length: 14 amino acids.